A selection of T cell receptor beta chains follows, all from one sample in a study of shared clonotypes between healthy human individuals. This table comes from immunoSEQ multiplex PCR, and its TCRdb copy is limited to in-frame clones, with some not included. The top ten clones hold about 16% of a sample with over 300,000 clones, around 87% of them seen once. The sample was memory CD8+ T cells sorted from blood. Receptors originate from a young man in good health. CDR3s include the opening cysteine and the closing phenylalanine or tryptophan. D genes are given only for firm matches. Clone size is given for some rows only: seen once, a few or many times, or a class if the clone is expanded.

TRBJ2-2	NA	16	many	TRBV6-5	TGTGCCAGCAGTTACTCAATGGGGGAGAACACCGGGGAGCTGTTTTTT	CASSYSMGENTGELFF
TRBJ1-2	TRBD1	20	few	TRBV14	TGTGCCAGCAGCCTTTCACCAAGGGACCGACAGGGACCTCCACACTATGGCTACACCTTC	CASSLSPRDRQGPPHYGYTF
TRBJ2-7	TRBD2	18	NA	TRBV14	TGTGCCAGCAGCAAAAAGGAAACCCCGCGGCTAGCGGGAAGGGAGCAGTACTTC	CASSKKETPRLAGREQYF
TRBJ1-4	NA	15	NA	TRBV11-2	TGTGCCAGCCGCAATAGGGCCCTAGGGAAGGAAAAACTGTTTTTT	CASRNRALGKEKLFF
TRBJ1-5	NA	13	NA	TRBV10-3	TGTGCCATCAGTGAGGCAGGGGTCAGCCCCCAGCATTTT	CAISEAGVSPQHF
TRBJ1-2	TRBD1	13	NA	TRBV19	TGTGCCAGTAGTGCCGGGACAGGCTATGGCTACACCTTC	CASSAGTGYGYTF
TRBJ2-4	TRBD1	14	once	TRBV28	TGTGCCAGCAGTATCCCGGGACAGGGGAACATTCAGTACTTC	CASSIPGQGNIQYF
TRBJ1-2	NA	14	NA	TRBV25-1	TGTGCCAGCAGTGAATATGATCCCCTCTATGGCTACACCTTC	CASSEYDPLYGYTF
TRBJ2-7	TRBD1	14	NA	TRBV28	TGTGCCAGCAGTTTCGGGACAGGCACCTACGAGCAGTACTTC	CASSFGTGTYEQYF
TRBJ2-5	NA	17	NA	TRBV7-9	TGTGCCAGCAGCCCAATTCTGGGAAGACTAGACTTGGAGACCCAGTACTTC	CASSPILGRLDLETQYF
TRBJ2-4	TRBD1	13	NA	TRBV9	TGTGCCAGCAGCGATGGGACAGAAAACATTCAGTACTTC	CASSDGTENIQYF
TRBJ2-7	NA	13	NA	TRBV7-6	TGTGCCAGCAGCTTAGCCGAGTCTTACGAGCAGTACTTC	CASSLAESYEQYF
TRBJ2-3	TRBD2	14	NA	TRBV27	TGTGCCAGCAGTTTAGCGGGGGAGACAGATACGCAGTATTTT	CASSLAGETDTQYF
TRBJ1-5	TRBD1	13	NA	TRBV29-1	TGCAGCGTGGGGACAGGGGAACATCAGCCCCAGCATTTT	CSVGTGEHQPQHF
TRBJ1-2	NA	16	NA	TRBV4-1	TGCGCCAGCAGCGCAACGATTGGAGGGCCGCTCTATGGCTACACCTTC	CASSATIGGPLYGYTF
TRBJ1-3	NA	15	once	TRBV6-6	TGTGCCAGCAGTTACGTCCGGGGCTCTGGAAACACCATATATTTT	CASSYVRGSGNTIYF
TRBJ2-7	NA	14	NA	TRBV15	TGTGCCACCAGCAGAGAATACGGGAACTACGAGCAGTACTTC	CATSREYGNYEQYF
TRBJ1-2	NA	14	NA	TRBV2	TGTGCCAGCAGTGTAGGGTCGTCTTTTTATGGCTACACCTTC	CASSVGSSFYGYTF
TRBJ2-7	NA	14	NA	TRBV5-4	TGTGCCAGCAGCCTAGCAGGGGCTTCCTACGAGCAGTACTTC	CASSLAGASYEQYF
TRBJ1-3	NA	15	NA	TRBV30	TGTGCCTGGAGTGATGGGGGAAGCTCTGGAAACACCATATATTTT	CAWSDGGSSGNTIYF
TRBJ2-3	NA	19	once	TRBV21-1	TGTGCCAGCAGCAAAGCGGTATGGGCGACTCCTACTAGCACAGATACGCAGTATTTT	CASSKAVWATPTSTDTQYF
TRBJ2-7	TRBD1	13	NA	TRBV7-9	TGTGCCAGCACTGGGACAGGGTCCTACGAGCAGTACTTC	CASTGTGSYEQYF
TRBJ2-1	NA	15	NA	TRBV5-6	TGTGCCAGCAGCTTTGCGGGCCGGGCGCGCCACGAGCAGTTCTTC	CASSFAGRARHEQFF
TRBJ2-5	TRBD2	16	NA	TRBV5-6	TGTGCCAGCAGCTCCGAGGCTAGCGGGAGTGGTGAGACCCAGTACTTC	CASSSEASGSGETQYF
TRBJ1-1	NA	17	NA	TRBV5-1	TGCGCCAGCAGCTTTAGTTTGTGGGTAAGGCTGAACACTGAAGCTTTCTTT	CASSFSLWVRLNTEAFF
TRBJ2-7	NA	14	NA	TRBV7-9	TGTGCCAGCAGCTTAAAGGACGGAACCTACGAGCAGTACTTC	CASSLKDGTYEQYF
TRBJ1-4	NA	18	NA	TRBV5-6	TGTGCCAGCAGCTTGGATGGACAGAACCTTGCAACTAATGAAAAACTGTTTTTT	CASSLDGQNLATNEKLFF
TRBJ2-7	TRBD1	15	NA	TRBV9	TGTGCCAGCAGCGTATCGGGACAGGGGAACTACGAGCAGTACTTC	CASSVSGQGNYEQYF
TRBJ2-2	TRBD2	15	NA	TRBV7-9	TGTGCCAGCAACCTGAGGCTAGCGGGCACCGGGGAGCTGTTTTTT	CASNLRLAGTGELFF
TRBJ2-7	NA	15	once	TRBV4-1	TGCGCCAGCAGCCAAGAAAGGTATAGCGGTTACGAGCAGTACTTC	CASSQERYSGYEQYF
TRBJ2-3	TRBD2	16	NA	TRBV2	TGTGCCGGCCACTTTCCGGCTAGCGGGGTGTCAGATACGCAGTATTTT	CAGHFPASGVSDTQYF
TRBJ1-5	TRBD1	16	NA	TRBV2	TGTGCCAGCAGTGATGGGACAGTCTATAGCAATCAGCCCCAGCATTTT	CASSDGTVYSNQPQHF
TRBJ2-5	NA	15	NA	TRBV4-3	TGCGCCAGCAGCCAAGATGTCACCGACCTGGAGACCCAGTACTTC	CASSQDVTDLETQYF
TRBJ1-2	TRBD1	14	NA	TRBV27	TGTGCCAGCAGAGCGGACAGGGGAGTGCATGGCTACACCTTC	CASRADRGVHGYTF
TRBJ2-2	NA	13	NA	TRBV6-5	TGTGCCAGCAGTTACGTAGGGGCCGGGGAGCTGTTTTTT	CASSYVGAGELFF
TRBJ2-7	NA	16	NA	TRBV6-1	TGTGCCAGCAGTGGAGGACAGAGTCCGGAACCCTACGAGCAGTACTTC	CASSGGQSPEPYEQYF
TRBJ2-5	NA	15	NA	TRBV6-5	TGTGCCAGCAGTTACGAGCAGGGGACCCAAGAGACCCAGTACTTC	CASSYEQGTQETQYF
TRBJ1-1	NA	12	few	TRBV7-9	TGTGCCAGCAGCGCAGATTACACTGAAGCTTTCTTT	CASSADYTEAFF
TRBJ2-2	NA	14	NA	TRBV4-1	TGCGCCAGCAGCCAAAGTCCAGTAAACGGGGAGCTGTTTTTT	CASSQSPVNGELFF
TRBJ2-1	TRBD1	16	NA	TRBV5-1	TGCGCCAGCAGCCCGACACAGGGGTCTGGATACAATGAGCAGTTCTTC	CASSPTQGSGYNEQFF
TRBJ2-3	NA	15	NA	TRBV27	TGTGCCAGCAGTTTAAGTCAGGGTGGAACAGATACGCAGTATTTT	CASSLSQGGTDTQYF
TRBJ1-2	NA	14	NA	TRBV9	TGTGCCAGCAGAGGAGCGTTGGGATTCTATGGCTACACCTTC	CASRGALGFYGYTF
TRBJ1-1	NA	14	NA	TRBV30	TGTGCCTGGAGTGTAGGGGCAGGGGTAGCTGAAGCTTTCTTT	CAWSVGAGVAEAFF
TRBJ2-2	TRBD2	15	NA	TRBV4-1	TGCGCCAGCAGCTCTAGCGGGGGGGCCCCCGGGGAGCTGTTTTTT	CASSSSGGAPGELFF
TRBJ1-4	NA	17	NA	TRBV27	TGTGCCAGCAGTCCGTTACAGGGTGGGGCAACTAATGAAAAACTGTTTTTT	CASSPLQGGATNEKLFF
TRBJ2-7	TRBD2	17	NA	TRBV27	TGTGCCACCGCTTTAATCCCCCCGGAGCGGGAGATGTACGAGCAGTACTTC	CATALIPPEREMYEQYF
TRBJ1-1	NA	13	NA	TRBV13	TGTGCCAGCAGCCTTGGGGTAGGTCTCGAAGCTTTCTTT	CASSLGVGLEAFF
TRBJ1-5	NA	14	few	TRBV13	TGTGCCAGCAGCTTAGGGGGCCACAATCAGCCCCAGCATTTT	CASSLGGHNQPQHF
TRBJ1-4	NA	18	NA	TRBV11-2	TGTGCCAGCAGCTTAGGGCGCACACAGATTGCAACTAATGAAAAACTGTTTTTT	CASSLGRTQIATNEKLFF
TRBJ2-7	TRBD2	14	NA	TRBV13	TGTGCCAGCAGGGCCGGCGGGGGGCCTACCGAGCAGTACTTC	CASRAGGGPTEQYF
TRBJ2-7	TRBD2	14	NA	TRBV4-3	TGCGCCAGCAGCCAGCGGGAGATCTCCTACGAGCAGTACTTC	CASSQREISYEQYF
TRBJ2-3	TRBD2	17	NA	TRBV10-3	TGTGCCATCAGCGCGGTAGGACTAGCGGGCTCCGAGGATACGCAGTATTTT	CAISAVGLAGSEDTQYF
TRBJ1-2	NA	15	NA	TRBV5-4	TGTGCCAGCAGCTCCCGAGATGGGGCACCCTATGGCTACACCTTC	CASSSRDGAPYGYTF
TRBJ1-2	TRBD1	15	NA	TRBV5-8	TGTGCCAGCAGCTTGTCCGGCAGGGGGTTCTATGGCTACACCTTC	CASSLSGRGFYGYTF
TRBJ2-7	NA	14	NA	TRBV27	TGTGCCAGCAGTTTAGTGGACGGCTCCTACGAGCAGTACTTC	CASSLVDGSYEQYF
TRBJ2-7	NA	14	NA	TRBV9	TGTGCCAGCAGCGTAGGGGGAAAAGGCTACGAGCAGTACTTC	CASSVGGKGYEQYF
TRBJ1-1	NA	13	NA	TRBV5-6	TGTGCCAGCAGCTTGGTGGCGGGTACTGAAGCTTTCTTT	CASSLVAGTEAFF
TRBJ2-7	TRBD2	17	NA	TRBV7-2	TGTGCCAGCAGCTTAGCTAGCGGGGGGCCAATCTCCTACGAGCAGTACTTC	CASSLASGGPISYEQYF
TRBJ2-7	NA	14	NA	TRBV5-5	TGTGCCAGCAGCCACCGAGTCAGGGGCTACGAGCAGTACTTC	CASSHRVRGYEQYF
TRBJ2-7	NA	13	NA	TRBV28	TGTGCCAGCAGTTTCCAACTAGTCTCCGAGCAGTACTTC	CASSFQLVSEQYF